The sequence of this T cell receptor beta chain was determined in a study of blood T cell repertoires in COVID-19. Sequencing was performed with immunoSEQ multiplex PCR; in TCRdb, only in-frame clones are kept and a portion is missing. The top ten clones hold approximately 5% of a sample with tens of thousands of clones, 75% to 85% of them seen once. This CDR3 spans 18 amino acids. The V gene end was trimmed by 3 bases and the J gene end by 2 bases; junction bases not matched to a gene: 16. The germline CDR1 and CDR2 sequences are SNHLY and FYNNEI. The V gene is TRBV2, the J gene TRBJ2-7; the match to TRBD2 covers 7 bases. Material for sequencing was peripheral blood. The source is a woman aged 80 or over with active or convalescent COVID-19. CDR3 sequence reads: CASSEDIWFPSGTYEQYF. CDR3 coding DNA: TGTGCCAGCAGTGAGGATATATGGTTTCCTAGCGGTACCTACGAGCAGTACTTC.